The 16 T cell receptor beta chains presented below share a single source sample, sequenced in a study of cytomegalovirus exposure and HLA in healthy donors. PCR involved 60 Vbeta and 13 Jbeta primers. Generated by immunoSEQ multiplex PCR, the TCRdb table keeps only in-frame clones and is missing some. The sample holds 150,000 to 200,000 clones, roughly 79% seen once. Input material: PBMCs. These receptors came from a woman aged 18-30 years in good health and CMV-seropositive.

The V gene is TRBV14, the J gene TRBJ2-7; D perhaps matches TRBD2 (5 bases). Germline values: CDR1 SGHDN, CDR2 FVKESK. Trimming took 0 bases from V and 2 from J, leaving 14 bases between them. The CDR3 loop spans 16 amino acids. The CDR3 spells CASSQDQTGSAYEQYF. DNA for the CDR3: TGTGCCAGCAGCCAAGATCAGACGGGAAGCGCCTACGAGCAGTACTTC.

This clone was picked up one time. V and J are TRBV6-6 and TRBJ2-7, with 8 bases matching TRBD1. In germline, CDR1 is MNHNY, CDR2 SVGAGI (reference sequence). J lost 5 bases, V lost 1 base, and 4 bases had no gene match. The CDR3 is 14 amino acids. CDR3: CASSYFGQGHEQYF. CDR3 sequence (DNA): TGTGCCAGCAGTTACTTCGGACAGGGCCACGAGCAGTACTTC.

The chain is built from TRBV7-9 and TRBJ2-3; 10 nucleotides agree with TRBD2. Looked up from germline, CDR1 is SEHNR and CDR2 is FQNEAQ (reference sequence). The CDR3 covers 15 residues. The ends lost 1 base at V and 6 bases at J; junction bases unmatched: 4. The CDR3, as DNA: TGTGCCAGCAGCTTAGTCCTAGCGGGGGAGGATACGCAGTATTTT. Protein: CASSLVLAGEDTQYF.

This chain connects TRBV29-1 to TRBJ1-4; maybe TRBD1 (5 bases). Germline V gives CDR1 SQVTM, CDR2 ANQGSEA. Trimming removed 4 bases from V and 3 bases from J, with 12 bases in between. This CDR3 is built from 14 residues. CDR3 residues: CSVVPDTSNEKLFF. CDR3 nucleotide sequence: TGCAGCGTTGTTCCGGACACATCTAATGAAAAACTGTTTTTT.

The rearrangement uses TRBV10-3 and TRBJ2-2, with TRBD2 matching over 7 bases. Germline CDR1 and CDR2: ENHRY and SYGVKD. The CDR3 length is 16 residues. V trimming: 0 bases; J trimming: 6 bases; junction bases outside the gene matches: 7. The CDR3: CAISESPSGAAGELFF. In DNA form, the CDR3 reads TGTGCCATCAGTGAGTCGCCCAGCGGGGCCGCCGGGGAGCTGTTTTTT.

This chain uses TRBV5-5 with TRBJ2-2; D uncertain. This CDR3 has 12 amino acids. Per the germline V gene, CDR1 is SGHKS and CDR2 is YYEKEE (reference sequence). V lost 6 bases and J lost 1, with 4 bases in between. The DNA of the CDR3 is TGTGCCAGCACCCTGAACACCGGGGAGCTGTTTTTT. Amino acid sequence: CASTLNTGELFF.

The J gene is TRBJ2-3, the V gene TRBV29-1; TRBD1 is a possible D gene (6 bases). The germline CDR1 and CDR2 sequences are SQVTM and ANQGSEA. The CDR3 length is 13 residues. V was cut by 0 bases and J by 10 bases, with 14 bases left in between. In nucleotides, the CDR3 is TGCAGCGTTGAAGATCCCCGGACAGAATCGCAGTATTTT. Amino acid sequence: CSVEDPRTESQYF.

In DNA form, the CDR3 reads TGTGCCAGCAGTTTATCGGACGGGGACAGGCCCTACGAGCAGTACTTC. Its translation: CASSLSDGDRPYEQYF. This chain uses TRBV27 with TRBJ2-7; 8 nucleotides agree with TRBD1. Germline V gives CDR1 MNHEY, CDR2 SMNVEV (reference sequence). The CDR3 is 16 amino acids. Trimming cost V 0 bases and J 2 bases; bases outside gene matches: 6.

This clone was counted a single time. This sequence joins TRBV15 and TRBJ2-7, with unresolved D. CDR1 and CDR2 (germline): LNHNV, YYDKDF (reference sequence). The CDR3 extends over 14 amino acids. Trimming took off 0 bases at V and 2 bases at J, with 8 bases between the two ends. CDR3 nucleotides: TGTGCCACCAGCAGAGAGCGTGCCCCCTACGAGCAGTACTTC. This gives the protein CATSRERAPYEQYF.

The chain uses TRBV19 and TRBJ2-5, with TRBD2 matching over 10 bases. The germline V gene has CDR1 LNHDA and CDR2 SQIVND (reference sequence). The CDR3 consists of 17 residues. V dropped 4 bases and J dropped 1; count of bases not matched to a gene: 9. The CDR3 coding sequence is TGTGCCAGTAGTACGGGGGCCACTAGCGGGGTCCAAGAGACCCAGTACTTC. Translation: CASSTGATSGVQETQYF.

In this sample, this clone turned up a few times. V and J are TRBV25-1 and TRBJ2-3; TRBD1 aligns across 9 bases. The germline V gene encodes CDR1 MGHDK and CDR2 SYGVNS. The CDR3 runs 14 residues. V shed 8 bases, J shed 5 bases, and the junction held 8 bases outside the gene matches. CDR3 sequence: CASGTGGEVDTQYF. The DNA for the CDR3 is TGTGCCAGCGGAACAGGGGGCGAGGTAGATACGCAGTATTTT.

The chain carries TRBV7-3 and TRBJ2-2, with 8 bases lining up with TRBD1. This CDR3 is 16 amino acids long. CDR1 and CDR2 from the germline V gene are SGHTA and FQGTGA. J gave up 5 bases and V 3 bases, and 8 bases lay outside the gene matches. CDR3 in amino acids: CASSFPSGTGTGELFF. CDR3 nucleotides: TGTGCCAGCAGCTTTCCCTCCGGGACAGGAACCGGGGAGCTGTTTTTT.

CDR3 in DNA: TGTGCCAGCAATTTCGGGGGACCCTCCTACGAGCAGTACTTC. The encoded protein is CASNFGGPSYEQYF. The chain combines TRBV2 with TRBJ2-7; D might be TRBD2 (6 bases). Trimming left V 7 bases short and J 0 bases short, with 13 bases between. The CDR3 has 14 residues. CDR1 SNHLY and CDR2 FYNNEI come from the germline V gene.

CDR3 coding DNA: TGTGCCAGCAGCCAAGTCCCACTTCCGCATCTAGCAGCTTACAATGAGCAGTTCTTC. Residues: CASSQVPLPHLAAYNEQFF. V usage is TRBV4-2 and J usage is TRBJ2-1, with D possibly being TRBD2 (5 bases). CDR3 length: 19 residues. Germline CDR1 and CDR2: LGHNA and YNFKEQ. V lost 1 base, J lost 4 bases, and 23 bases lay in between.

The rearrangement uses TRBV18 and TRBJ2-5; tentative D call: TRBD1 (6 bases). In germline, CDR1 is KGHSH, CDR2 LQKENI. With 6 bases removed from V and 3 bases from J, the gap between germline ends came to 11 bases. The CDR3 has 13 amino acids. The CDR3 DNA reads as TGTGCCAGCTCCCAAAACAGGGAAGAGACCCAGTACTTC. It translates to CASSQNREETQYF.

This rearrangement joins TRBV13 to TRBJ2-1; D perhaps matches TRBD2 (5 bases). This CDR3 spans 18 amino acids. The germline V gene encodes CDR1 PRHDT and CDR2 FYEKMQ (reference sequence). Trimming left V 1 base short and J 4 bases short, with 20 bases between. CDR3 in amino acids: CASSLVRVVASGYNEQFF. DNA for the CDR3: TGTGCCAGCAGCTTAGTTAGGGTCGTGGCATCGGGGTACAATGAGCAGTTCTTC.